The 22 T cell receptor beta chains given below trace back to one sample, sequenced in a study of T cell clonality in common variable immunodeficiency. The repertoire was sequenced with immunoSEQ multiplex PCR; TCRdb's copy has only in-frame clones and lacks some. This sample carries about 37,000 clones, none of them present only once. Sample: peripheral blood mononuclear cells. The source is a person between 18 and 70 years old in good health.

This clone was seen ten or more times. Read sequence stops 3 residues before the CDR3 end, and the germline J gene provides the missing end. This chain joins TRBV19 and TRBJ2-3, with a possible D match to TRBD1 (5 bases). Per germline, CDR1 LNHDA and CDR2 SQIVND (reference sequence). The CDR3 totals 15 residues. V was cut by 3 bases and J by 4 bases, with 14 bases left in between. CDR3 residues: CASSILGRAADTQYF. The sequenced part of the CDR3 DNA is TGTGCCAGTAGTATTTTGGGCAGGGCCGCAGATACG.

This clone was seen ten or more times. The CDR3 goes on 3 residues after the read ends, and that part is filled in from the germline J gene. The rearrangement uses TRBV7-8 and TRBJ1-4; no clear D gene. The CDR3 is 15 residues long. Germline V gene sequence: CDR1 SGHVS, CDR2 FQNEAQ. The CDR3 reads CASRGHSSTNEKLFF. Incomplete CDR3 DNA: TGTGCAAGCCGAGGGCACAGCTCAACTAATGAAAAA.

This clone was observed many times. Read sequence stops 3 residues before the CDR3 end, and the germline J gene provides the missing end. The J gene is TRBJ1-5, the V gene TRBV2; TRBD1 agrees at 9 bases. Germline V gene sequence: CDR1 SNHLY, CDR2 FYNNEI. The CDR3 sequence is 15 residues long. Trimming at V came to 6 bases and at J to 4 bases, leaving 7 bases not matched to a gene. Partial CDR3 DNA: TGTGCCAGCAGAGCGGGACAGGGCTGGAATCAGCCC. Translation: CASRAGQGWNQP. The CDR3 as a whole reads CASRAGQGWNQPQHF.

This clone was seen many times. Read data end 3 residues before the CDR3 end; the end is taken from the germline J gene. The chain is built from TRBV7-9 and TRBJ1-2, with a possible D match to TRBD1 (5 bases). Trimming shortened V by 5 bases and J by 7 bases, and 20 bases separated the two germline ends. In germline, CDR1 is SEHNR, CDR2 FQNEAQ (reference sequence). The CDR3 covers 15 residues. The CDR3 loop is CASSIGIGTGSGYTF. CDR3 DNA (partial): TGTGCCAGCAGCATCGGGATTGGGACTGGGAGTGGC.

This clone was counted ten times or more. The read comes to an end 3 residues before the CDR3 does, leaving the germline J gene to fill in the end. The chain joins TRBV19 to TRBJ2-5; TRBD1 aligns across 11 bases. The CDR3 has 14 residues. Germline values: CDR1 LNHDA, CDR2 SQIVND (reference sequence). J lost 7 bases, V lost 5 bases, and 6 bases had no gene match. The CDR3: CASSPGTGGRTQYF. The sequenced part of the CDR3 DNA is TGTGCCAGTAGTCCCGGGACAGGGGGAAGGACC.

This clone occurred a few times. The CDR3 extends 3 residues past the end of the read, so its final part is completed from the germline J gene. The V gene is TRBV11-3, the J gene TRBJ2-1, with 10 nucleotides matching TRBD1. The germline CDR1 and CDR2 sequences are SGHNT and YENEEA. The V and J ends lost 1 base and 6 bases, in that order; junction bases with no gene match: 3. This CDR3 is built from 15 residues. The sequenced part of the CDR3 DNA is TGTGCCAGCAGCTTAGGGACAGGGGGTATCAATGAG. Protein sequence: CASSLGTGGINE. In full, the CDR3 is CASSLGTGGINEQFF. The full variable domain, completed using reference TRBV11-3 and TRBJ2-1, is EAGVVQSPRYKIIEKKQPVAFWCNPISGHNTLYWYLQNLGQGPELLIRYENEEAVDDSQLPKDRFSAERLKGVDSTLKIQPAELGDSAVYLCASSLGTGGINEQFFGPGTRLTVL.

This clone was seen many times. The read falls 3 residues short of the CDR3 end, and the missing part is taken from the germline J gene. This chain uses TRBV20-1 with TRBJ1-5, with 9 bases fitting TRBD1. Germline V CDR1 and CDR2: DFQATT, SNEGSKA (reference sequence). The CDR3 has 14 amino acids. With V trimmed by 4 bases and J by 7 bases, 8 bases remained unmatched. CDR3 DNA, as far as it was read: TGCAGTGCTAAACAGGGGGCGAGTAGCCAGCCC. Its protein product is CSAKQGASSQP. The whole CDR3 reads CSAKQGASSQPQHF.

Many counts were recorded for this clone. The read ends 3 residues before the CDR3 terminus; that terminus is restored from the germline J gene. The same CDR3 also results from other DNA sequences found in this sample. J is TRBJ2-3 and V is TRBV7-6; 7 bases agree with TRBD2. The CDR3 loop spans 17 amino acids. Germline V gives CDR1 SGHVS, CDR2 FNYEAQ. V lost 0 bases and J lost 3; bases outside the gene matches: 9. Partial CDR3 DNA: TGTGCCAGCAGCTTAGCCCCCTATGGCGGGAGTACAGATACG. This translates into CASSLAPYGGSTDT. The CDR3 in its entirety is CASSLAPYGGSTDTQYF. The variable domain in full, completed from reference TRBV7-6 and TRBJ2-3, reads GAGVSQSPRYKVTKRGQDVALRCDPISGHVSLYWYRQALGQGPEFLTYFNYEAQQDKSGLPNDRFSAERPEGSISTLTIQRTEQRDSAMYRCASSLAPYGGSTDTQYFGPGTRLTVL.

This clone was seen repeatedly, ten times or more. The CDR3 sequence: CASSLDRNYGYTF. The part of the CDR3 DNA that was read is TGTGCCAGCAGCTTGGACAGGAACTATGGC. This chain links TRBV5-6 with TRBJ1-2; weak D call: TRBD1 (5 bases). The CDR3 end falls 3 residues outside the read, so it is completed with the germline J gene. The V and J ends lost 0 bases and 2 bases respectively, with 5 bases between them. CDR3 size: 13 residues. Germline loops: CDR1 SGHDT, CDR2 YYEEEE.

This clone appeared many times. The sequenced fragment ends 3 residues before the CDR3 boundary, so the rest is inferred from the germline J gene. The V call is TRBV27, the J call TRBJ2-1; unclear D gene. The CDR3 has 13 residues. V shed 2 bases and J shed 3 bases, with 5 bases lying between them. Germline CDR1 and CDR2: MNHEY and SMNVEV (reference sequence). The chain's CDR3 is CASSLNSYNEQFF. Incomplete CDR3 DNA: TGTGCCAGCAGTTTAAACAGCTACAATGAG.

This clone was observed many times. The read terminates 3 residues ahead of where the CDR3 ends, so the germline J gene completes it. The chain recombines TRBV2 with TRBJ2-4; 9 bases are shared with TRBD2. CDR3 size: 14 residues. CDR1 is SNHLY, CDR2 FYNNEI, per germline. Trimming removed 5 bases from V and 8 bases from J; junction bases left unmatched: 7. The CDR3 protein is CASSREREDDIQYF. The CDR3 DNA, read in part, is TGTGCCAGCAGTAGGGAGCGGGAGGATGACATT.

This clone was seen ten or more times. With the read ending 3 residues before the CDR3 end, the germline J gene is used to fill in that end. This chain links TRBV19 with TRBJ1-2, with TRBD1 matching 9 bases. In germline, CDR1 is LNHDA, CDR2 SQIVND (reference sequence). This CDR3 contains 16 residues. V gave up 5 bases and J gave up 5 bases; unmatched junction bases: 12. The CDR3 bases that were read are TGTGCCAGTAGTGTCAATACAGGGGGCGCGTGGTATGGC. It specifies CASSVNTGGAWYG. The full CDR3 is CASSVNTGGAWYGYTF.

Points on this clone: With the read ending 3 residues before the CDR3 end, the germline J gene is used to fill in that end. The rearrangement uses TRBV20-1 and TRBJ1-5; TRBD1 is a possible D gene (6 bases). Trimming took off 6 bases at V and 7 bases at J, with 16 bases between the two ends. Per germline, CDR1 DFQATT and CDR2 SNEGSKA (reference sequence). The CDR3 is made up of 13 amino acids. The covered CDR3 bases are TGCAGTGCCCAGGTGGGGGGGCAGCAGCCC. Its translation: CSAQVGGQQP. In full, the CDR3 reads CSAQVGGQQPQHF.

Ten or more counts support this clone. Read sequence stops 3 residues before the CDR3 end, and the germline J gene provides the missing end. The chain couples TRBV2 to TRBJ1-5, with D perhaps matching TRBD1 (5 bases). Looked up from germline, CDR1 is SNHLY and CDR2 is FYNNEI. This CDR3 is built from 14 residues. Trimming cost V 4 bases and J 2 bases, with 9 bases left between them. CDR3 bases read: TGTGCCAGCAGTGTTGGCAGGGGCAATCAGCCC. Residues: CASSVGRGNQP. The complete CDR3 sequence is CASSVGRGNQPQHF.

The sample holds many counts of this clone. The CDR3 goes on 3 residues after the read ends, and that part is filled in from the germline J gene. The rearrangement uses TRBV10-3 and TRBJ1-5; maybe TRBD1 (5 bases). Germline assignment: CDR1 ENHRY and CDR2 SYGVKD. The V gene lost 4 bases and the J gene lost 3 bases, with 7 bases spanning the gap. This CDR3 contains 13 residues. The CDR3 here is CAISGQPNQPQHF. The sequenced part of the CDR3 DNA is TGTGCCATCAGTGGACAGCCCAATCAGCCC.

This clone was found many times. From the germline J gene comes the end of the CDR3, since the read stops 3 residues before it. This sequence joins TRBV19 and TRBJ2-1; D might be TRBD1 (6 bases). Deletions cut 5 bases from V and 7 bases from J, with 15 bases between. This CDR3 is 14 amino acids long. In germline, CDR1 is LNHDA, CDR2 SQIVND (reference sequence). The covered CDR3 bases are TGTGCCAGTAGTTCGTACGGACAGCTAAATGAG. Its protein is CASSSYGQLNE. In full, the CDR3 reads CASSSYGQLNEQFF.

This clone was counted at least ten times. The CDR3 end is not reached by the read, which stops 3 residues before it; the germline J gene fills it in. The rearrangement links TRBV11-2 to TRBJ2-5; 7 bases fit TRBD2. The CDR3 spans 14 residues. V lost 5 bases, J lost 5 bases, and 8 bases stayed unmatched. CDR1 is SGHAT and CDR2 is FQNNGV in the germline V gene. The CDR3: CASSLAGVRETQYF. The part of the CDR3 DNA that was read is TGTGCCAGCAGCCTCGCGGGAGTCAGGGAGACC.

This clone was recorded at least ten times. The observed sequence ends 3 residues before the CDR3 terminus, with the missing tail filled in from the germline J gene. The chain links TRBV7-8 to TRBJ2-2; possibly TRBD1 for D (6 bases). The CDR3 has 14 amino acids. From germline, CDR1 is SGHVS and CDR2 FQNEAQ. Trimming shortened V by 0 bases and J by 8 bases, and 10 bases separated the two germline ends. Incomplete CDR3 DNA: TGTGCCAGCAGCTTAGCTCACAGGGATGGGGAG. The encoded protein is CASSLAHRDGE. The entire CDR3 protein is CASSLAHRDGELFF.

This clone was recorded many times. Read coverage stops 3 residues before the CDR3 terminus; the germline J gene supplies the remainder. The chain joins TRBV30 to TRBJ1-4; D is possibly TRBD1 (5 bases). Germline loops: CDR1 GTSNPN, CDR2 SVGIG (reference sequence). This CDR3 comprises 14 residues. The V end was cut by 0 bases, the J end by 5 bases, with 10 bases between. CDR3 sequence reads: CAWSVLTVNEKLFF. CDR3 DNA, as far as it was read: TGTGCCTGGAGTGTTCTGACAGTAAATGAAAAA.

This clone was seen at least ten times. Read coverage stops 3 residues before the CDR3 terminus; the germline J gene supplies the remainder. This chain connects TRBV7-9 to TRBJ2-7; TRBD2 matches at 9 bases. Germline CDR1 is SEHNR and CDR2 is FQNEAQ (reference sequence). CDR3 length equals 15 residues. J was trimmed by 3 bases and V by 5 bases; bases with no gene match: 8. The sequenced CDR3 bases are TGTGCCAGCAGCAAAGGGGGGACTAGCAGCTACGAG. Its translation is CASSKGGTSSYE. The CDR3 in full is CASSKGGTSSYEQYF.

With regard to this clone: The read is 3 residues too short to cover the CDR3 end, so that end is filled in from the germline J gene. This sequence joins TRBV20-1 and TRBJ2-1, with 9 nucleotides matching TRBD2. The V gene end was trimmed by 6 bases and the J gene end by 2 bases; junction bases not matched to a gene: 8. Germline CDR1 DFQATT, CDR2 SNEGSKA (reference sequence). The CDR3 loop spans 15 amino acids. Incomplete CDR3 DNA: TGCAGTGCGGAACCGATAGCGGGGGCCTACAATGAG. It is translated as CSAEPIAGAYNE. The whole CDR3 protein reads CSAEPIAGAYNEQFF.

This clone was detected ten times or more. The read is 3 residues too short to cover the CDR3 end, so that end is filled in from the germline J gene. The chain combines TRBV5-6 with TRBJ2-5; D is undetermined. Trimming pared 0 bases from V and 7 bases from J, leaving 10 bases between. The CDR3 spans 13 residues. Germline CDR1 SGHDT, CDR2 YYEEEE. CDR3: CASSLAGYGTQYF. The CDR3 DNA, read in part, is TGTGCCAGCAGCTTGGCCGGGTACGGGACC.